This TCR beta chain was found in a study of OX40 agonist ivuxolimab in advanced cancers. At the level of the study: Enrollees could have had prior anti-PD-1, anti-PD-L1 or anti-CTLA-4 therapy, which 35% to 40% had received. Notes on the study in general: At 0.1 to 3.0 mg/kg and by week 6, CD4+ and CD8+ T cells in the blood had expanded clonally.

As to this clone: Its antigen is unknown.

The germline V gene encodes CDR1 MNHEY and CDR2 SVGAGI. The V and J ends lost 0 bases and 4 bases respectively, with 10 bases between them. The CDR3 totals 15 residues. The assay was immunoSEQ multiplex PCR, and TCRdb's table has in-frame clones only and misses some. The sample includes fewer than 140,000 clones, 75% to 95% of them seen just once. The material was CD4+ or CD8+ T cells sorted from blood, obtained in a trial of the OX40 agonist ivuxolimab. The rearrangement links TRBV6-5 to TRBJ1-5; the D gene is possibly TRBD1 (5 bases). The sequence was collected from an adult with an advanced solid tumor such as melanoma, head and neck, liver or kidney cancer. This CDR3 reads CASSYSQGGNQPQHF. The CDR3 DNA reads as TGTGCCAGCAGTTACTCGCAGGGAGGAAATCAGCCCCAGCATTTT.